The T cell receptor beta chain described here comes from a study of blood T cell repertoires in COVID-19. Study background: T cells, B-cell-depleted T cells, or PBMCs provided the cDNA or gDNA that served as material.

The authors' processing: Reference gene primer amplification gave nucleated cell count estimates. Clones were sequenced by immunoSEQ multiplex PCR, and TCRdb holds only the in-frame ones, with some missing. The V and J calls and the clone size are those of that table, but D and trimming were determined from the DNA. The sample shows roughly 90,000 clones, under 85% of them seen only once. There are a few counts of this clone. CDR3 length: 11 residues. Deletions cut 7 bases from V and 8 bases from J, with 8 bases between. Germline CDR1 and CDR2: MNHEY and SVGAGI. Seattle's enrolled individuals joined amid active infection and were then monitored longitudinally.

This chain uses TRBV6-5 with TRBJ1-4, with D hard to call. The sequence was obtained from a woman older than 75 with COVID-19, enrolled during active disease. Sequenced material: peripheral blood. The CDR3 DNA is TGTGCCAGCACCAGAAGAGAAAAACTGTTTTTT. Translating gives CASTRREKLFF.